The next 13 T cell receptor beta chains were all read from a single sample in a study of blood T cell repertoires in COVID-19. Produced via immunoSEQ multiplex PCR; TCRdb's table is partial and in-frame only. Seen here are a few hundred thousand clones, about 88% observed once, and the top ten hold approximately 1.5%. The sequencing input was PBMCs or T cells enriched from blood (not recorded which). The receptor source for this set is a woman under 30 who had been exposed to COVID-19.

The chain carries TRBV6-5 and TRBJ2-5, with 9 bases that match TRBD2. This CDR3 is built from 16 residues. Trimming at V came to 3 bases and at J to 4 bases, leaving 9 bases not matched to a gene. Germline CDR1 reads MNHEY; CDR2 reads SVGAGI. CDR3 sequence (DNA): TGTGCCAGCAGTTATTCTAGCGGGGTCGGATCAGAGACCCAGTACTTC. This translates into CASSYSSGVGSETQYF.

This clone came up once. The rearrangement joins TRBV10-2 to TRBJ2-1, with TRBD1 identical over 10 bases. V dropped 10 bases and J dropped 3; count of bases not matched to a gene: 12. Germline CDR1 WSHSY, CDR2 SAAADI. The CDR3 is 16 amino acids. CDR3 DNA: TGCGCCACCATATTAGTGGGACAGGGGAGCTACAATGAGCAGTTCTTC. This sequence encodes CATILVGQGSYNEQFF.

The CDR3, as DNA: TGTGCCAGCAGTTTACCAGGGGGCCCCTACGAGCAGTACTTC. It translates to CASSLPGGPYEQYF. The chain combines TRBV27 with TRBJ2-7; TRBD1 matches at 8 bases. Germline V lookup: CDR1 MNHEY, CDR2 SMNVEV (reference sequence). The CDR3 loop spans 14 amino acids. The J segment lost 2 bases and the V segment lost 2 bases, leaving 2 bases of the junction unmatched.

The V gene is TRBV3-1 (or the pseudogene TRBV3-2), the J gene TRBJ1-2; 7 nucleotides agree with TRBD1. The CDR3 has 17 residues. Looked up from germline, CDR1 is LGHDT and CDR2 is YNNKEL (reference sequence). V lost 0 bases to trimming and J lost 7 bases; unmatched junction nucleotides: 14. In nucleotides, the CDR3 is TGTGCCAGCAGCCAAGATTGGGTAGGAGGGGGCGCTTCTGGCTACACCTTC. It encodes CASSQDWVGGGASGYTF.

The DNA of the CDR3 is TGTGCCAGCAGCCCTGGACTAGCGGGAATCGGAACCGGGGAGCTGTTTTTT. This sequence encodes CASSPGLAGIGTGELFF. J is TRBJ2-2 and V is TRBV6-2 or TRBV6-3; 12 positions agree with TRBD2. V dropped 6 bases and J dropped 5; count of bases not matched to a gene: 10. Germline CDR1 MNHEY, CDR2 SVGEGT. This CDR3 is 17 amino acids long.

The chain links TRBV11-3 to TRBJ2-3; 8 nucleotides match TRBD2. Germline V gene lookup returns CDR1 SGHNT and CDR2 YENEEA. CDR3 length: 16 residues. After removal of 1 base from V and 4 bases from J, the junction contained 7 bases not matched to a gene. The CDR3 region has the DNA TGTGCCAGCAGCTTAGGTGACGGGAGGGCCCCAGATACGCAGTATTTT. It specifies CASSLGDGRAPDTQYF.

The V gene is TRBV10-3, the J gene TRBJ2-1; 11 bases match TRBD2. V was clipped by 5 bases and J by 4 bases; unmatched bases: 7. The germline CDR1 and CDR2 sequences are ENHRY and SYGVKD. This CDR3 spans 16 amino acids. The CDR3 loop is CAISQTGTSGYNEQFF. The CDR3 DNA follows: TGTGCCATCAGTCAGACCGGGACTAGCGGATACAATGAGCAGTTCTTC.

This sequence joins TRBV3-1 (or the pseudogene TRBV3-2) and TRBJ2-5; a possible D gene is TRBD1 (6 bases). Trimming stripped 4 bases from V and 5 bases from J, with 14 bases between. The CDR3 is 14 residues long. Germline lookup yields CDR1 LGHDT and CDR2 YNNKEL (reference sequence). The CDR3 coding sequence is TGTGCCAGCAGCCTACGCACTAGGGGGGAGACCCAGTACTTC. Translation: CASSLRTRGETQYF.

The chain carries TRBV29-1 and TRBJ1-4, with D possibly matching TRBD1 (6 bases). Trimming removed 6 bases at V and 5 bases at J, with 19 bases between. The germline CDR1 and CDR2 sequences are SQVTM and ANQGSEA. CDR3 length: 15 residues. CDR3 sequence (DNA): TGCAGCGTGCAGGGGTCCCTGGCGTCAAATGAAAAACTGTTTTTT. It yields the protein CSVQGSLASNEKLFF.

Of note for this clone: The junction departs from the called germline gene at one end, perhaps through a read error. The chain recombines TRBV15 with TRBJ2-7; D gene unclear. From germline, CDR1 is LNHNV and CDR2 YYDKDF (reference sequence). The CDR3 sequence is 12 residues long. CDR3 coding DNA: TGTGCCACCAGCAGAGATGCTACCCTCTTTTCCTTC. The encoded protein is CATSRDATLFSF. Looking up the rest from reference TRBV15 and TRBJ2-7 gives the full variable domain: DAMVIQNPRYQVTQFGKPVTLSCSQTLNHNVMYWYQQKSSQAPKLLFHYYDKDFNNEADTPDNFQSRRPNTSFCFLDIRSPGLGDTAMYLCATSRDATLFSFGPGTRLTVT.

The chain uses TRBV19 and TRBJ1-4; the D gene is possibly TRBD1 (5 bases). Germline V CDR1 and CDR2: LNHDA, SQIVND (reference sequence). The CDR3 is 13 amino acids. V was shortened by 3 bases and J by 4 bases, with 6 bases between the two germline ends. The CDR3 is CASSIGGNEKLFF. CDR3 sequence (DNA): TGTGCCAGTAGTATCGGGGGTAATGAAAAACTGTTTTTT.

This clone was recorded at least ten times. The gene calls are TRBV9 and TRBJ2-7; D is possibly TRBD1 (6 bases). This CDR3 is 13 amino acids long. The germline gives CDR1 SGDLS, CDR2 YYNGEE. Deletions cut 4 bases from V and 0 bases from J, with 8 bases between. This chain's CDR3 is CASSPDSSYEQYF. The CDR3 region has the DNA TGTGCCAGCAGCCCGGACAGCTCCTACGAGCAGTACTTC.

This clone was observed a few times. This sequence joins TRBV24-1 and TRBJ1-5; tentatively, D is TRBD1 (6 bases). The germline V and J ends were trimmed by 4 bases and 4 bases, with 13 bases remaining between them. The CDR3 totals 15 residues. Germline values: CDR1 KGHDR, CDR2 SFDVKD. CDR3 amino acids: CATSDRTEGNQPQHF. CDR3 DNA sequence: TGTGCCACCAGTGACCGGACAGAGGGAAATCAGCCCCAGCATTTT.